This T cell receptor beta chain was captured by sequencing in a study of cytomegalovirus exposure and HLA in healthy donors. As for the study in general: Unique TCRs from HLA-typed donors, roughly 89 million of them, were held in an early data release. Overall study results and limits: According to a later analysis, donors in an Asian-associated ancestry cluster reportedly had fewer N-insertions than the roughly 660-donor mean.

The PCR had 60 Vbeta and 13 Jbeta primers. Clones were sequenced by immunoSEQ multiplex PCR, and TCRdb holds only the in-frame ones, with some missing. The sample carries approximately 82,000 clones, around 9.1% recorded once. Of note for this clone: Its specificity is not known.

V was trimmed by 5 bases and J by 8 bases, leaving 15 bases between them. This CDR3 region has 13 residues. The germline V gene has CDR1 SGHTA and CDR2 FQGNSA. Sequenced input: PBMCs. The receptor was isolated from a man between 60 and 70 years old in good health and CMV-seropositive. The V gene is TRBV7-2, the J gene TRBJ1-1; possibly TRBD1 for D (5 bases). The CDR3 reads CASSPIHRTEAFF. Written as DNA, the CDR3 is TGTGCCAGCAGCCCAATCCACCGGACAGAAGCTTTCTTT.